This T cell receptor (beta chain) was sequenced for a study of PD-L1 blockade in urothelial cancer. This table comes from immunoSEQ multiplex PCR, and its TCRdb copy is limited to in-frame clones, with some not included. The sample yields around 120,000 clones, 70% to 85% seen once. Germline trimming cut 5 bases from V and 4 bases from J; bases unmatched to any gene: 10. CDR1 and CDR2 from the germline V gene are MGHRA and YSYEKL. The CDR3 totals 16 residues. The table lists this clone with a count of one. The V call is TRBV4-1, the J call TRBJ2-7, with TRBD2 identical over 11 bases. The clonotype was recovered from a man between 50 and 59 years old with urothelial cancer. The sequencing used PBMCs, collected around atezolizumab (anti-PD-L1) treatment. As DNA, the CDR3 is TGCGCCAGCAGCGTTCAACTAGCGGGAGTTGGGTACGAGCAGTACTTC. It specifies CASSVQLAGVGYEQYF.